Listed below are T cell receptor beta chains from one sample, sequenced in a study of CD8 T cells in ankylosing spondylitis. TCRdb redid the calling of the 5' RACE reads with MiXCR, one entry per CDR3 protein. Seen here are a few hundred thousand distinct CDR3 sequences, approximately 22% observed once, and the top ten hold approximately 14%. What was sequenced was blood, either unsorted or a sorted T cell fraction (not recorded which). The receptors originated from a male donor with ankylosing spondylitis or in good health (not recorded which). CDR3s include the opening cysteine and the closing phenylalanine or tryptophan. A D gene is named only where the DNA matches it firmly. Size values are once, few and many counts, or a class for expanded clones, and some rows have none.

TRBV11-2,NA,TRBJ2-5,TRBD2,CASGPGTSDQETQYF,TGTGCCAGCGGCCCTGGGACTAGCGACCAAGAGACCCAGTACTTC
TRBV9,few,TRBJ2-7,NA,CASSVDGGSTYEQYF,TGTGCCAGCAGCGTAGACGGGGGCTCAACCTACGAGCAGTACTTC
TRBV4-2,NA,TRBJ2-1,TRBD2,CASSQVILAGEPFF,TGTGCCAGCAGCCAAGTGATACTAGCGGGGGAGCCTTTCTTC
TRBV20-1,NA,TRBJ1-2,NA,CSARSLYGYTF,TGCAGTGCTAGAAGCCTCTATGGCTACACCTTC
TRBV6-5,NA,TRBJ2-5,NA,CASSYVAEETQYF,TGTGCCAGCAGTTACGTTGCGGAAGAGACCCAGTACTTC
TRBV12-3/TRBV12-4,NA,TRBJ2-7,TRBD2,CASSLSGGFSGEQYF,TGTGCCAGCAGTTTATCGGGGGGTTTCTCTGGCGAGCAGTACTTC
TRBV20-1,few,TRBJ2-5,NA,CSARVGGGQETQYF,TGCAGTGCTAGAGTAGGGGGGGGCCAGGAGACCCAGTACTTC
TRBV7-3,few,TRBJ2-2,TRBD2,CASSLTVLVTSGGRNTGELFF,TGTGCCAGCAGCTTAACCGTACTTGTCACTAGCGGGGGGCGGAACACCGGGGAGCTGTTTTTT
TRBV11-2,NA,TRBJ2-1,TRBD2,CASSLGRGTSGGPNPEQFF,TGTGCCAGCAGCTTAGGTCGTGGGACTAGCGGGGGGCCAAATCCTGAGCAGTTCTTC
TRBV10-2,NA,TRBJ1-1,NA,CASSEGTEAFF,TGCGCCAGCAGTGAGGGCACTGAAGCTTTCTTT
TRBV4-1,few,TRBJ1-5,NA,CASSQDMLAGFYQPQHF,TGCGCCAGCAGCCAAGATATGTTAGCCGGGTTTTATCAGCCCCAGCATTTT
TRBV19,few,TRBJ2-2,TRBD1,CASSIDVGTGDNTGELFF,TGTGCCAGTAGTATAGATGTTGGGACAGGTGATAACACCGGGGAGCTGTTTTTT
TRBV12-3/TRBV12-4,NA,TRBJ1-6,NA,CASSSEGLGNSPLHF,TGTGCCAGCAGTTCAGAGGGACTGGGTAATTCACCCCTCCACTTT
TRBV4-1,NA,TRBJ1-2,TRBD1,CASSQGAGTGGFGYTF,TGCGCCAGCAGCCAGGGCGCCGGGACAGGGGGCTTTGGCTACACCTTC
TRBV5-5,few,TRBJ1-1,NA,CASSFAMNTEAFF,TGTGCCAGCAGCTTTGCCATGAACACTGAAGCTTTCTTT
TRBV4-2,NA,TRBJ2-1,NA,CASSQEGSPSSYNEQFF,TGTGCCAGCAGCCAAGAGGGTAGCCCAAGCTCCTACAATGAGCAGTTCTTC
TRBV6-5,once,TRBJ2-1,NA,CASSYSGGKGQFF,TGTGCCAGCAGTTACAGTGGGGGCAAGGGGCAGTTCTTC
TRBV2,few,TRBJ2-2,NA,CASAESQGGHTGELFF,TGTGCCAGCGCGGAATCCCAGGGGGGTCACACCGGGGAGCTGTTTTTT
TRBV20-1,NA,TRBJ2-5,NA,CSARVLEQVETQYF,TGCAGTGCTAGAGTGCTGGAACAAGTCGAGACCCAGTACTTC
TRBV7-9,NA,TRBJ2-1,NA,CASSQGAGVLYNNEQFF,TGTGCCAGCAGCCAAGGAGCAGGGGTCTTATATAACAATGAGCAGTTCTTC
TRBV4-1,NA,TRBJ2-1,TRBD2,CASSQPSGGGYNEQFF,TGCGCCAGCAGCCAACCTAGCGGGGGGGGTTACAATGAGCAGTTCTTC
TRBV7-9,many,TRBJ2-7,NA,CASSSPRGLLSYEQYF,TGTGCCAGCAGCTCCCCCCGCGGACTCCTCAGCTACGAGCAGTACTTC
TRBV27,NA,TRBJ2-1,NA,CASSSQGSEQFF,TGTGCCAGCAGCTCCCAGGGTTCTGAGCAGTTCTTC
TRBV7-8,few,TRBJ2-5,TRBD2,CASSLVGLAGVWETQYF,TGTGCCAGCAGCTTAGTGGGACTAGCGGGGGTCTGGGAGACCCAGTACTTC
TRBV18,NA,TRBJ2-3,NA,CASSPPDGRTTDTQYF,TGTGCCAGCTCACCTCCGGACGGAAGAACCACAGATACGCAGTATTTT
TRBV20-1,few,TRBJ2-7,TRBD1,CSAPSDRGYEQYF,TGCAGTGCTCCATCAGACAGGGGTTACGAGCAGTACTTC
TRBV4-1,NA,TRBJ1-6,NA,CASSQFGSPLHF,TGCGCCAGCAGCCAATTCGGTTCACCCCTCCACTTT
TRBV4-1,NA,TRBJ2-7,TRBD1,CASSQVSGTGSYEQYF,TGCGCCAGCAGCCAAGTTTCCGGGACAGGTAGCTACGAGCAGTACTTC
TRBV29-1,few,TRBJ2-7,NA,CSAVPRGTYEQYF,TGCAGCGCAGTCCCCAGGGGTACCTACGAGCAGTACTTC
TRBV5-6,few,TRBJ2-3,NA,CASSWGARYADTQYF,TGTGCCAGCAGCTGGGGGGCTCGTTATGCAGATACGCAGTATTTT
TRBV6-1,few,TRBJ1-4,TRBD1,CASSAGTGYEKLFF,TGTGCCAGCAGCGCCGGGACAGGGTATGAAAAACTGTTTTTT
TRBV15,NA,TRBJ2-1,NA,CATRSGATYNEQFF,TGTGCCACCAGGTCGGGGGCCACCTACAATGAGCAGTTCTTC
TRBV6-1,NA,TRBJ2-7,NA,CASTPLGVYEQYF,TGTGCCAGCACCCCTTTGGGGGTCTACGAGCAGTACTTC
TRBV29-1,few,TRBJ2-5,TRBD1,CSVEPTGIQETQYF,TGCAGCGTTGAACCGACAGGGATCCAAGAGACCCAGTACTTC
TRBV28,NA,TRBJ2-3,TRBD2,CASRISGAKWGTDTQYF,TGTGCCAGCAGAATTAGCGGGGCGAAGTGGGGCACAGATACGCAGTATTTT
TRBV12-3/TRBV12-4,NA,TRBJ1-5,NA,CASSLSPSNQPQHF,TGTGCCAGCAGTTTAAGCCCCAGCAATCAGCCCCAGCATTTT
TRBV12-3/TRBV12-4,many,TRBJ2-1,TRBD2,CASSSRGGSYNEQFF,TGTGCCAGCAGCTCTCGGGGGGGCTCGTACAATGAGCAGTTCTTC
TRBV29-1,few,TRBJ2-3,NA,CSVELAILRTDTQYF,TGCAGCGTTGAACTTGCTATACTGAGGACAGATACGCAGTATTTT
TRBV7-9,NA,TRBJ2-1,NA,CASSQMGGEQFF,TGTGCCAGCAGCCAAATGGGGGGTGAGCAGTTCTTC
TRBV12-3/TRBV12-4,few,TRBJ1-5,NA,CASRGPGTEHQPQHF,TGTGCCAGCAGGGGCCCCGGGACGGAGCATCAGCCCCAGCATTTT
TRBV7-6,few,TRBJ2-7,TRBD2,CASRSGLGGPYEQYF,TGTGCCAGCAGATCCGGACTAGGTGGGCCCTACGAGCAGTACTTC
TRBV7-9,NA,TRBJ2-7,NA,CASSESGAYEQYF,TGTGCCAGCAGCGAGTCGGGGGCCTACGAGCAGTACTTC
TRBV7-9,NA,TRBJ1-1,NA,CASSPAGVIEAFF,TGTGCCAGCAGCCCGGCGGGGGTCATAGAAGCTTTCTTT
TRBV3-1,few,TRBJ2-7,TRBD1,CASSQDSDRGYEQYF,TGTGCCAGCAGCCAAGATAGCGACAGGGGATACGAGCAGTACTTC
TRBV6-4,NA,TRBJ2-6,NA,CASSDSQGLSRGANVLTF,TGTGCCAGCAGTGACTCGCAAGGCCTTTCACGTGGGGCCAACGTCCTGACTTTC
TRBV6-5,NA,TRBJ2-5,NA,CASSSWGYAEAQYF,TGTGCCAGCAGTTCATGGGGGTACGCAGAGGCCCAGTACTTC
TRBV7-2,NA,TRBJ2-1,TRBD2,CASSLHGGSYNEQFF,TGTGCCAGCAGCCTTCACGGGGGGTCCTACAATGAGCAGTTCTTC
TRBV29-1,few,TRBJ2-2,NA,CSVELVTGELFF,TGCAGCGTTGAGCTAGTAACCGGGGAGCTGTTTTTT
TRBV30,NA,TRBJ2-7,NA,CAWTRASYEQYF,TGTGCCTGGACTAGAGCATCCTACGAGCAGTACTTC
TRBV7-2,NA,TRBJ1-1,NA,CASSLSIGSPTEAFF,TGTGCCAGCAGCTTATCGATAGGGTCCCCGACTGAAGCTTTCTTT
TRBV10-3,few,TRBJ2-1,NA,CAISEGHGFRASF,TGTGCCATCAGTGAGGGACACGGGTTTCGGGCGTCCTTC